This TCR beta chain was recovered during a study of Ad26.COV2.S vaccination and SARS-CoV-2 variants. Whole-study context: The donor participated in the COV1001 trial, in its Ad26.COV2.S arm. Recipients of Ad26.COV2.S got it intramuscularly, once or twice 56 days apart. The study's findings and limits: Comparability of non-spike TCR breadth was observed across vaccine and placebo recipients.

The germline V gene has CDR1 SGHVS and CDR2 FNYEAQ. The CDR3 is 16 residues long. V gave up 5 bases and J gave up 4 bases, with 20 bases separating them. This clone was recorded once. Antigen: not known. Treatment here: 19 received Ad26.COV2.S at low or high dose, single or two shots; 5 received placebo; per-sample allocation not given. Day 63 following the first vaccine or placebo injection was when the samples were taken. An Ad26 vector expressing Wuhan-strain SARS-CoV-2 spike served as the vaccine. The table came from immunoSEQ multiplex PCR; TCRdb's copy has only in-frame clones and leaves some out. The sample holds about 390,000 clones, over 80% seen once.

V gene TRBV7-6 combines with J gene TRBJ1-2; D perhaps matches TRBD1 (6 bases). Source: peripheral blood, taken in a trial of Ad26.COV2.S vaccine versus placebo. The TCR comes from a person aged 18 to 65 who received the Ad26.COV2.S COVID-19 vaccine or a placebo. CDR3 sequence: CASSPEAQGWGYGYTF. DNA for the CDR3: TGTGCCAGCAGCCCGGAAGCACAGGGCTGGGGCTATGGCTACACCTTC. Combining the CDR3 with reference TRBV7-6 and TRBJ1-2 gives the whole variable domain GAGVSQSPRYKVTKRGQDVALRCDPISGHVSLYWYRQALGQGPEFLTYFNYEAQQDKSGLPNDRFSAERPEGSISTLTIQRTEQRDSAMYRCASSPEAQGWGYGYTFGSGTRLTVV.